This T cell receptor beta chain was profiled in a study of blood T cell repertoires in COVID-19. Only in-frame clones appear in the TCRdb table, and some are missing; sequencing was by immunoSEQ multiplex PCR. The data show about 290,000 clones, under 90% seen once. The V end was cut by 0 bases, the J end by 10 bases, with 10 bases between. The CDR3 is 12 amino acids. Germline CDR1 reads MGHRA; CDR2 reads YSYEKL. J is TRBJ2-7 and V is TRBV4-1, with D possibly TRBD1 on 6 matching bases. Sample: PBMCs or T cells enriched from blood (not recorded which). The source is a woman aged 40 to 50 who had recovered from COVID-19. The DNA of the CDR3 is TGCGCCAGCAGCCAAGATTATGGGGGCCAGTACTTC. Translated, it gives CASSQDYGGQYF.